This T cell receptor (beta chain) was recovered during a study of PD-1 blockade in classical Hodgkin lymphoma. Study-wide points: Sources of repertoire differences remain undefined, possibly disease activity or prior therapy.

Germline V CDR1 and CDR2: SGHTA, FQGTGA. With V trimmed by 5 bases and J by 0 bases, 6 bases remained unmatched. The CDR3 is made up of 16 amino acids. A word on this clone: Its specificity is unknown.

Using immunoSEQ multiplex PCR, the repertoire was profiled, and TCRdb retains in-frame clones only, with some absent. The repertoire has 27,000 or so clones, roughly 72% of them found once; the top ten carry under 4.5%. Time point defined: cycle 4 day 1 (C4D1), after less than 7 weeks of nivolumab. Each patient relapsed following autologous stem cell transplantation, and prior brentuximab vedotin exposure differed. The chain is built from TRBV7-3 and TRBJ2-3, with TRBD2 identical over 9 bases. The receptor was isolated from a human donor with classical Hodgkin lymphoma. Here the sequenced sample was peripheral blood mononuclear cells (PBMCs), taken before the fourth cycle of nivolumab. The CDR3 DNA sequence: TGTGCCAGCAGCCAGACTAGCGGTCTTAGCACAGATACGCAGTATTTT. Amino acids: CASSQTSGLSTDTQYF.